These 3 T cell receptor beta chains were sequenced from one sample in a study of beta chain features in type 1 diabetes. Expressed TCRB transcripts got sequenced, as all isolated RNA was reverse transcribed. The table came from immunoSEQ multiplex PCR; TCRdb's copy has only in-frame clones and leaves some out. The sample consists of around 300,000 clones, approximately 8% of them appearing once. Sequenced: central memory CD4+ T cells from blood. Every receptor here comes from a woman aged 18-29 years in good health.

There are a few counts of this clone. The J gene is TRBJ1-5, the V gene TRBV4-2, with TRBD1 matching 9 bases. With 1 base clipped from V and 5 bases from J, the junction kept 12 bases outside the gene matches. CDR1 LGHNA and CDR2 YNFKEQ come from the germline V gene. This CDR3 spans 18 amino acids. The CDR3 sequence: CASSQVIAGQGIDQPQHF. Here the CDR3 DNA reads TGTGCCAGCAGCCAAGTAATTGCGGGACAGGGAATTGATCAGCCCCAGCATTTT.

There are a few counts of this clone. This chain connects TRBV5-1 to TRBJ2-1; D perhaps matches TRBD2 (5 bases). CDR1 is SGHRS and CDR2 is YFSETQ in the germline V gene. Trimming pared 3 bases from V and 6 bases from J, leaving 16 bases between. The CDR3 runs to 15 residues. The CDR3 DNA reads as TGCGCCAGCAGCTCGGGGTTTTTCACCCTCAATGAGCAGTTCTTC. It specifies CASSSGFFTLNEQFF.

Only a few counts were recorded for this clone. The V gene is TRBV29-1, the J gene TRBJ2-1, with TRBD2 identical over 7 bases. V lost 6 bases, J lost 0 bases, and 11 bases stayed unmatched. The germline V gene has CDR1 SQVTM and CDR2 ANQGSEA. The CDR3 runs to 16 residues. CDR3 in DNA: TGCAGCGTCCGTGGGCTAGCGGACCACTCCTACAATGAGCAGTTCTTC. It specifies CSVRGLADHSYNEQFF.